Below, one T cell receptor beta chain is given with its context. Its antigen is still unknown. TCRdb independently ran MiXCR on the multiplex PCR reads; one entry per CDR3 protein. The table records 6,500 to 7,500 distinct CDR3 sequences, 43% of them present only once. CDR1 SNHLY and CDR2 FYNNEI come from the germline V gene. V was clipped by 10 bases and J by 6 bases, with 18 bases between them. The CDR3 consists of 13 residues. The data originate from a study of breast tumors, draining lymph nodes, adjacent tissues. Findings and limits, study-wide: Tumor and nontumor repertoires were significantly more similar in luminal-like than in basal-like breast cancer. Most tumor T cells seemingly derive from lymph node, then expand in tumor. That most tumor T cells come from lymph nodes remained unproven. Tumor TCR diversity was below lymph nodes but above nontumor tissue.

The chain has TRBV2 and TRBJ2-5; D remains ambiguous. The receptor was isolated from a female donor with breast cancer. Some clones in this sample may be carry-over from other donors' samples. The sample taken for sequencing was tumor-adjacent breast tissue. The CDR3 bases are TGTGCCACTAGTGAGGTCCAGGTTAAGACCCAGTACTTC. Translation: CATSEVQVKTQYF.